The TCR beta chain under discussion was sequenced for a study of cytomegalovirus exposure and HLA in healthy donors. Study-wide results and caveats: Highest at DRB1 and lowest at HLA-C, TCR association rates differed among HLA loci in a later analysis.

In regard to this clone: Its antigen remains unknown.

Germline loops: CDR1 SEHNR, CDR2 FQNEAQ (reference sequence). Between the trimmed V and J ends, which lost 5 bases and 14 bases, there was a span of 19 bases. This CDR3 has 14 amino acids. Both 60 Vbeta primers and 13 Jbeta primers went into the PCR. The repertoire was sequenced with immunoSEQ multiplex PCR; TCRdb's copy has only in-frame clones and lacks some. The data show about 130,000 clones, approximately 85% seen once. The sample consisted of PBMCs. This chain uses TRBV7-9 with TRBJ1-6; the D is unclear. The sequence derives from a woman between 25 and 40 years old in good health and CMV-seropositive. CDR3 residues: CASSPSGSEGSLHF. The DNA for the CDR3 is TGTGCCAGCAGCCCCAGCGGCTCCGAGGGTTCCCTCCACTTT.